This T cell receptor beta chain emerged from a study of T cells in Graves' hyperthyroidism and ophthalmopathy. Overall study results and limits: Most clonotypes that expanded in the thyroid above 0.001 also showed up in blood.

Researchers took RNA transcripts and amplified the TCR beta CDR3 regions from them. The TCR CDR3 was amplified in a first-round RT-PCR using the HTBI primer set. Using its own MiXCR run on the multiplex PCR reads, TCRdb lists one record per CDR3 protein. This table holds more than 350,000 distinct CDR3 sequences, about 18% found once. This CDR3 is 10 amino acids long. Per germline, CDR1 SNHLY and CDR2 FYNNEI. In its sample, this clonotype was seen many times. Its specificity is not known. Mismatch with germline at one junction end may stem from a read error. PBMCs came from about 10 ml fresh peripheral blood.

What was sequenced was blood. The TCR originated in a woman in her twenties or thirties with Graves' hyperthyroidism that later progressed to Graves' ophthalmopathy. This sequence joins TRBV2 and TRBJ1-2; D remains ambiguous. CDR3 region: CASSEYWVSF. The DNA of the CDR3 is TGTGCCAGCAGTGAATACTGGGTCTCCTTC.